This TCR beta chain was found in a study of early T cells in non-severe SARS-CoV-2 infection. V was shortened by 6 bases and J by 1 base, with 13 bases between the two germline ends. The CDR3 length is 15 residues. Per germline, CDR1 MNHNS and CDR2 SASEGT. Unique molecular identifiers were attached to individual cDNA molecules. TCRdb independently ran MiXCR on the 5' RACE reads; one entry per CDR3 protein. The sample has fewer than 45,000 distinct CDR3 sequences, 8.5% to 10% seen once; the top ten hold 9.5% to 15%. This TCR was sampled from an adult who was a healthcare worker with PCR-confirmed SARS-CoV-2 infection or an uninfected control (not recorded which). The V call is TRBV6-1, the J call TRBJ1-5; D remains ambiguous. Sequencing used whole blood. The CDR3 reads CASRQNSISNQPQHF. The CDR3 DNA sequence: TGTGCCAGCAGACAGAACAGTATCAGCAATCAGCCCCAGCATTTT.